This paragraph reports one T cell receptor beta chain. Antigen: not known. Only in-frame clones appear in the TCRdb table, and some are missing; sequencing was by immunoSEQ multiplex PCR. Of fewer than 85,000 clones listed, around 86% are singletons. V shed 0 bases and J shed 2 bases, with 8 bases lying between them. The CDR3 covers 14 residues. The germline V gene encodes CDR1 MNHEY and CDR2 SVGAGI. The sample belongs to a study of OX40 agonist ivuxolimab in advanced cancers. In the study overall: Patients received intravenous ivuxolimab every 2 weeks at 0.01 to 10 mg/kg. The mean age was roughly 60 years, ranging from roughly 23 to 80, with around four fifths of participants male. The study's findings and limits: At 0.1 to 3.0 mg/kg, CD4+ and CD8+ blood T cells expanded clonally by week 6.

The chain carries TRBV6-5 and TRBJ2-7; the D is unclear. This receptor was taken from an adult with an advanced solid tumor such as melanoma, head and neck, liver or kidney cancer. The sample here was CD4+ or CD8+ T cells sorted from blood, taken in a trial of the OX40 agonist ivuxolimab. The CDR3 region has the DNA TGTGCCAGCAGTTACTCTCGCCCTCCCTACGAGCAGTACTTC. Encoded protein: CASSYSRPPYEQYF.